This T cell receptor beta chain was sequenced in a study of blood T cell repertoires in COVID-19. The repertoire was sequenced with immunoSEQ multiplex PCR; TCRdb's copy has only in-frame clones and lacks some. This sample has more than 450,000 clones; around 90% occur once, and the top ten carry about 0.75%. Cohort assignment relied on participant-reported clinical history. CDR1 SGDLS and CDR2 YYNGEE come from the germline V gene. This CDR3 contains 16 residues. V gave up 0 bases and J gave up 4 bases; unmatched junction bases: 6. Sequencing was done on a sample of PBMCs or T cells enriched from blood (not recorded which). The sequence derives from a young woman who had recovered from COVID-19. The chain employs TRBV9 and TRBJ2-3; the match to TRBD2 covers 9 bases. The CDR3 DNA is TGTGCCAGCAGCGTAGGAGGCGGGGGGGCGGCAGATACGCAGTATTTT. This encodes CASSVGGGGAADTQYF.